This T cell receptor (beta chain) was recorded in a study of CXCR3-negative and CXCR3-positive naive CD8 T cells (dated by TCRdb to the late 2010s). Background for the entire study: About 135 million TRB reads were obtained in total, roughly 1.5 +/- 0.3 million reads per library. Diversity and physicochemical repertoire analyses covered some eleven donors pooled from two independent experiments. For the TRBV-TRBJ cluster analysis, the naive subsets came from about five donors, while the memory cells came from 3 donors.

Concerning this clonotype: It lacks a known antigen.

The sequencing machine was a NextSeq 550. The Human TCR Profiling Kit (MiLaboratory) was used to make UMI-labeled 5' RACE TRB cDNA libraries. The full amount of extracted RNA was used for cDNA synthesis, and the full amount of resulting cDNA was used for PCR amplification. Libraries were prepared in parallel using an identical number of PCR cycles. The paper's data handling went like this. With a requirement of at least two reads per UMI, MIGEC and MiXCR extracted about 52,000 +/- 9,100 unique UMI-labeled TRB cDNA molecules per library. On average, approximately 40,000 +/- 10,000 functional in-frame TRB CDR3 nucleotide clonotypes lacking stop codons were found per library. After downsampling to 5000 UMI-labeled TRB molecules per sample, diversity metrics such as normalized Shannon-Wiener and Chao1 were calculated in VDJtools. VDJtools was used to calculate clonotype-size-weighted physicochemical properties of the central five CDR3 residues, namely interaction energy, strength, volume and Kidera factor 4. After TCRdb reprocessed the reads, each CDR3 protein sequence was kept as one row, without DNA. TCRdb, not the authors, supplied the V and J calls. The sample's table lists a count of around 80,000 distinct CDR3 sequences. In total, the top ten clones hold approximately 0.58% of the sample.

For every CD8+ T cell subset, approximately 330,000 cells were flow-sorted straight into RLT lysis buffer, and each subset was sorted in triplicate. To keep memory contaminants out, a stringent definition of naive CD8+ T cells was applied: CD45RO-CCR7+CD27+CD95-. Using standard density gradient centrifugation, peripheral blood mononuclear cells were isolated from buffy coats. A FACSAria III was used to flow-sort naive CXCR3-negative and CXCR3-positive CD8+ T cells. Total RNA was extracted from sorted cells using an RNeasy Mini Kit. Including cysteine and phenylalanine, the CDR3 has 14 amino acids. No DNA sequence was recorded. Per the germline V gene (reference sequence), MNHEY is the CDR1 and SMNVEV is the CDR2. The investigation overall reported the following: TRB CDR3s from CXCR3-positive naive cells showed higher hydrophobicity (lower Kidera factor 4), lower energy, and higher strength and volume indices than CXCR3-negative naive cells. Within the same donor, TRBV-TRBJ usage looked similar between naive CXCR3-negative and CXCR3-positive cells, but memory cells had distinct patterns. Because surface CD5, which has been linked to self-reactivity in mice, was comparable between naive subsets, TCR interaction strength was also inferred from TRB CDR3 physicochemical properties. Both naive subsets had comparably high repertoire diversity, while memory CD8+ T cells had much lower repertoire diversity. Freshly isolated PBMCs were used for most assays because CXCR3 expression partially decreased after cryopreservation.

This receptor chain uses TRBV27 and TRBJ2-7; TCRdb's D call of TRBD2 is untestable without DNA. The sequenced material came from naive CXCR3+ CD8+ T cells from blood. The cell subset or site label, read with the paper, signifies: CD45RO-CCR7+CD27+CD95- naive CD8+ T cells expressing CXCR3 (TNR3+). This clonotype was obtained from a human donor in good health. Some clones in this sample may be carry-over from other donors' samples. CDR3 protein: CASSPYSRSYEQYF.